This record concerns one T cell receptor (beta chain) sequence. Assay used: immunoSEQ multiplex PCR; TCRdb lists only in-frame clones, some missing. The data contain 6,500 to 8,500 clones, approximately 77% of them singletons. This specimen comes from a study of control samples from healthy donors and cancer patients. The germline V gene encodes CDR1 MNHEY and CDR2 SVGAGI. CDR3 size: 15 residues. Trimming took 6 bases from V and 7 from J; bases not matched to a gene: 7. V gene TRBV6-5 combines with J gene TRBJ2-1; the match to TRBD2 covers 12 bases. This clonotype was sampled from a man between 70 and 80 years old with lung cancer. Sequenced sample: PBMCs. This chain's CDR3 is CASRETSGSANEQFF. In DNA form, the CDR3 reads TGTGCCAGCAGGGAGACTAGCGGGAGCGCAAATGAGCAGTTCTTC.